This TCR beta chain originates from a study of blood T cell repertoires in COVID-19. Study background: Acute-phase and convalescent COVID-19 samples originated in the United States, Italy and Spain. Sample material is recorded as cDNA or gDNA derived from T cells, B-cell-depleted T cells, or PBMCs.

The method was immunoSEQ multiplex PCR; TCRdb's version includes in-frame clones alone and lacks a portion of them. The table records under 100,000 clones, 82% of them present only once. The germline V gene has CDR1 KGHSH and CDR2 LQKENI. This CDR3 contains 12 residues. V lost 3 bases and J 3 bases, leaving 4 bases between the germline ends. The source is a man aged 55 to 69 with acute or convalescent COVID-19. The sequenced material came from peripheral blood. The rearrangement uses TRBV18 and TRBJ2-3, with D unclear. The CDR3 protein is CASSPQTDTQYF. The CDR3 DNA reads TGTGCCAGCTCACCTCAGACAGATACGCAGTATTTT.